This TCR beta chain was observed in a study of T cells in Graves' hyperthyroidism and ophthalmopathy. V lost 3 bases, J lost 3 bases, and 11 bases lay in between. The germline V gene has CDR1 DFQATT and CDR2 SNEGSKA (reference sequence). The CDR3 loop spans 13 amino acids. The CDR3 regions of TCR beta were amplified from RNA transcripts. The TCR CDR3 was amplified in a first-round RT-PCR using the HTBI primer set. In TCRdb, the multiplex PCR reads were re-called with MiXCR into one record per CDR3 protein. This table holds about 400,000 distinct CDR3 sequences, about 12% found once. Sequences were obtained from blood. The chain uses TRBV20-1 and TRBJ2-5; D is possibly TRBD2 (6 bases). This TCR was recovered from a woman between 18 and 29 years old with Graves' hyperthyroidism. Here the CDR3 DNA reads TGCAGTGCTAGCCAGACTAGTAAAGAGACCCAGTACTTC. Its translation: CSASQTSKETQYF.